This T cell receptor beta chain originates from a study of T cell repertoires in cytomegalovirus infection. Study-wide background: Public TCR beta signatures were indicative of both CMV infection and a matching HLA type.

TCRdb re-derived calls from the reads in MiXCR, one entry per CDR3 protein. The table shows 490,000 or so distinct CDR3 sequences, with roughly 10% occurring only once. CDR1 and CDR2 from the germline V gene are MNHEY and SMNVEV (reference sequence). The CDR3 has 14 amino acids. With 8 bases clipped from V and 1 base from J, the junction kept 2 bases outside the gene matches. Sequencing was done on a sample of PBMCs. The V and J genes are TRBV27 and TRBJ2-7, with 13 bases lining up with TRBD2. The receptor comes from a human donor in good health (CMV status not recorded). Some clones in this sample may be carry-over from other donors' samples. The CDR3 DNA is TGTGCCAGCGCGACTAGCGGGAGGTCCTACGAGCAGTACTTC. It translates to CASATSGRSYEQYF.